A selection of T cell receptor beta chains follows, all from one sample in a study of T cell responses to AZD1222 COVID-19 vaccine. Repertoires were generated with immunoSEQ multiplex PCR, while TCRdb's copy carries only in-frame clones and drops some. The sample contains about 45,000 clones, approximately 90% of which appear only once. This specimen consisted of peripheral blood, obtained 28 days after the second AZD1222 dose. The receptor source for this set is an adult who received the AZD1222 COVID-19 vaccine. Both conserved end residues are part of each CDR3. Each record gives: CDR3 protein, CDR3 DNA, V gene, J gene, clone size, D gene. D genes are given only for firm matches. Clone size is given for some rows only: seen once, a few or many times, or a class if the clone is expanded.

CDR3 protein: CASSPRDRDGYTF; CDR3 DNA: TGTGCCAGCAGTCCGAGGGACAGAGATGGCTACACCTTC; V gene: TRBV6-5; J gene: TRBJ1-2; clone size: .; D gene: TRBD1
CDR3 protein: CASSYSGRNTEAFF; CDR3 DNA: TGTGCCAGCAGTTACTCTGGGAGAAACACTGAAGCTTTCTTT; V gene: TRBV6-6; J gene: TRBJ1-1; clone size: .; D gene: .
CDR3 protein: CSGLRTVGEQFF; CDR3 DNA: TGCAGCGGCCTAAGGACAGTCGGTGAGCAGTTCTTC; V gene: TRBV29-1; J gene: TRBJ2-1; clone size: .; D gene: .
CDR3 protein: CASSSLAGVGEQFF; CDR3 DNA: TGTGCCAGCAGCTCCCTAGCGGGAGTGGGTGAGCAGTTCTTC; V gene: TRBV7-9; J gene: TRBJ2-1; clone size: .; D gene: TRBD2
CDR3 protein: CASSAGGYEQYF; CDR3 DNA: TGTGCCAGCAGCGCTGGGGGCTACGAGCAGTACTTC; V gene: TRBV9; J gene: TRBJ2-7; clone size: .; D gene: .
CDR3 protein: CASSIGGSGRRPLHF; CDR3 DNA: TGTGCCAGCAGCATTGGCGGCTCGGGCAGGAGGCCCCTCCACTTT; V gene: TRBV5-5; J gene: TRBJ1-6; clone size: .; D gene: .
CDR3 protein: CAITPRGGSGGARDEAFF; CDR3 DNA: TGTGCCATCACTCCCCGGGGAGGATCAGGGGGCGCGAGGGATGAAGCTTTCTTT; V gene: TRBV10-3; J gene: TRBJ1-1; clone size: once; D gene: TRBD1
CDR3 protein: CAISEGGGVSEQFF; CDR3 DNA: TGTGCCATCAGTGAGGGGGGCGGCGTAAGTGAGCAGTTCTTC; V gene: TRBV10-3; J gene: TRBJ2-1; clone size: .; D gene: .
CDR3 protein: CASSSGTAYGYTF; CDR3 DNA: TGTGCCAGCAGTTCAGGGACAGCTTATGGCTACACCTTC; V gene: TRBV2; J gene: TRBJ1-2; clone size: .; D gene: TRBD1
CDR3 protein: CASSRLSFYEQYF; CDR3 DNA: TGTGCCAGCAGTCGATTGAGTTTTTACGAGCAGTACTTC; V gene: TRBV6-2/TRBV6-3; J gene: TRBJ2-7; clone size: .; D gene: .
CDR3 protein: CASSQGLAGGPSYNEQFF; CDR3 DNA: TGCGCCAGCAGCCAAGGGTTAGCGGGAGGGCCGTCCTACAATGAGCAGTTCTTC; V gene: TRBV4-1; J gene: TRBJ2-1; clone size: .; D gene: TRBD2
CDR3 protein: CASSSRQDHEQYF; CDR3 DNA: TGTGCCAGCAGTTCACGACAGGACCACGAGCAGTACTTC; V gene: TRBV21-1; J gene: TRBJ2-7; clone size: .; D gene: .
CDR3 protein: CAISDLGSSARNTGELFF; CDR3 DNA: TGTGCCATCAGTGACCTCGGGTCAAGCGCCCGGAACACCGGGGAGCTGTTTTTT; V gene: TRBV10-3; J gene: TRBJ2-2; clone size: .; D gene: .
CDR3 protein: CASRGTGYTEAFF; CDR3 DNA: TGTGCCAGCAGGGGAACAGGGTACACTGAAGCTTTCTTT; V gene: TRBV6-5; J gene: TRBJ1-1; clone size: .; D gene: .
CDR3 protein: CASSVMGQDSYEQYF; CDR3 DNA: TGTGCCAGCAGCGTTATGGGACAGGACTCCTACGAGCAGTACTTC; V gene: TRBV7-2; J gene: TRBJ2-7; clone size: few; D gene: TRBD1
CDR3 protein: CASSPRDRGLYEQYF; CDR3 DNA: TGTGCCAGCAGTCCCCGGGACAGGGGTCTCTACGAGCAGTACTTC; V gene: TRBV6-5; J gene: TRBJ2-7; clone size: few; D gene: TRBD1
CDR3 protein: CATSDGSSYEQYF; CDR3 DNA: TGTGCCACCAGTGATGGCAGCTCCTACGAGCAGTACTTC; V gene: TRBV24-1; J gene: TRBJ2-7; clone size: .; D gene: .
CDR3 protein: CASSVGHEQYF; CDR3 DNA: TGTGCCAGTAGCGTGGGGCACGAGCAGTACTTC; V gene: TRBV19; J gene: TRBJ2-7; clone size: .; D gene: .
CDR3 protein: CASSYYLQGVPLHF; CDR3 DNA: TGTGCCAGCAGTTACTATCTACAGGGGGTACCCCTCCACTTT; V gene: TRBV6-5; J gene: TRBJ1-6; clone size: once; D gene: TRBD1
CDR3 protein: CSVKGPKNTGELFF; CDR3 DNA: TGCAGCGTTAAGGGCCCAAAGAACACCGGGGAGCTGTTTTTT; V gene: TRBV29-1; J gene: TRBJ2-2; clone size: .; D gene: .
CDR3 protein: CASTPRASGRYEQYF; CDR3 DNA: TGTGCCAGCACCCCTCGGGCTAGCGGGAGGTACGAGCAGTACTTC; V gene: TRBV28; J gene: TRBJ2-7; clone size: .; D gene: TRBD2
CDR3 protein: CASSGTTGRAFF; CDR3 DNA: TGTGCCAGCAGTGGGACGACAGGGAGAGCTTTCTTT; V gene: TRBV25-1; J gene: TRBJ1-1; clone size: .; D gene: TRBD1
CDR3 protein: CASSQGGELGEKLFF; CDR3 DNA: TGTGCCAGCAGCCAAGGTGGGGAGTTAGGGGAAAAACTGTTTTTT; V gene: TRBV3-1/TRBV3-2; J gene: TRBJ1-4; clone size: few; D gene: .
CDR3 protein: CASSYLREGPNEQFF; CDR3 DNA: TGTGCCAGCAGTTATTTGCGGGAGGGTCCGAATGAGCAGTTCTTC; V gene: TRBV6-5; J gene: TRBJ2-1; clone size: .; D gene: TRBD2
CDR3 protein: CASSVGTSGVFEQYF; CDR3 DNA: TGTGCCAGCAGCGTTGGGACTAGCGGGGTCTTCGAGCAGTACTTC; V gene: TRBV9; J gene: TRBJ2-7; clone size: .; D gene: TRBD2
CDR3 protein: CASSSLAGGLYEQYF; CDR3 DNA: TGTGCCAGCAGTTCACTAGCGGGAGGCCTCTACGAGCAGTACTTC; V gene: TRBV2; J gene: TRBJ2-7; clone size: once; D gene: TRBD2
CDR3 protein: CASNNDQANVLTF; CDR3 DNA: TGTGCCAGTAATAACGATCAGGCCAACGTCCTGACTTTC; V gene: TRBV12-3/TRBV12-4; J gene: TRBJ2-6; clone size: .; D gene: .
CDR3 protein: CASVDSSYNSPLHF; CDR3 DNA: TGTGCCAGTGTAGACAGCTCCTATAATTCACCCCTCCACTTT; V gene: TRBV19; J gene: TRBJ1-6; clone size: once; D gene: .
CDR3 protein: CASSWTGGNSPLHF; CDR3 DNA: TGTGCCAGCAGCTGGACAGGGGGGAATTCACCCCTCCACTTT; V gene: TRBV5-4; J gene: TRBJ1-6; clone size: .; D gene: TRBD1
CDR3 protein: CASSLGPDPALAGVGELFF; CDR3 DNA: TGTGCCAGCAGCTTAGGTCCAGATCCGGCGCTAGCGGGAGTGGGGGAGCTGTTTTTT; V gene: TRBV11-2; J gene: TRBJ2-2; clone size: .; D gene: TRBD2
CDR3 protein: CASSKNPGGGTGELFF; CDR3 DNA: TGTGCCAGCAGTAAAAACCCAGGGGGAGGGACCGGGGAGCTGTTTTTT; V gene: TRBV2; J gene: TRBJ2-2; clone size: once; D gene: .
CDR3 protein: CATSDPGGDGETQYF; CDR3 DNA: TGTGCCACCAGTGACCCCGGCGGGGACGGAGAGACCCAGTACTTC; V gene: TRBV24-1; J gene: TRBJ2-5; clone size: once; D gene: .
CDR3 protein: CASRRAGVETDTQYF; CDR3 DNA: TGTGCCAGCAGGCGAGCGGGAGTAGAGACAGATACGCAGTATTTT; V gene: TRBV7-9; J gene: TRBJ2-3; clone size: .; D gene: TRBD2
CDR3 protein: CASSYGYTESSYEQYF; CDR3 DNA: TGTGCCAGCAGTTACGGATACACAGAAAGCTCCTACGAGCAGTACTTC; V gene: TRBV6-6; J gene: TRBJ2-7; clone size: .; D gene: .
CDR3 protein: CSASIGTVTGELFF; CDR3 DNA: TGCAGTGCTAGTATAGGGACAGTCACCGGGGAGCTGTTTTTT; V gene: TRBV20-1; J gene: TRBJ2-2; clone size: .; D gene: TRBD1
CDR3 protein: CAIRPVAGEETQYF; CDR3 DNA: TGTGCCATCCGACCCGTAGCGGGAGAAGAGACCCAGTACTTC; V gene: TRBV10-3; J gene: TRBJ2-5; clone size: once; D gene: TRBD2